The 16 T cell receptor beta chains below come from one sample, sequenced in a study of blood T cell repertoires in COVID-19. Here immunoSEQ multiplex PCR was the method, and the copy in TCRdb shows in-frame clones only, minus some. The profile shows tens of thousands of clones, approximately 88% of them singletons. Sequencing was performed on peripheral blood. These receptors all come from a woman aged 45-65 years with acute or convalescent COVID-19.

This chain joins TRBV28 and TRBJ2-7, with 7 bases aligning to TRBD1. Germline CDR1 and CDR2: MDHEN and SYDVKM. V trimming: 6 bases; J trimming: 2 bases; junction bases outside the gene matches: 10. The CDR3 covers 15 residues. The CDR3 DNA reads as TGTGCCAGCAGACCTCAGGGGGAATCGCCCTACGAGCAGTACTTC. It codes for CASRPQGESPYEQYF.

This chain connects TRBV6-1 to TRBJ1-3; tentative D call: TRBD1 (6 bases). The CDR3 spans 16 residues. Trimming left V 2 bases short and J 2 bases short, with 13 bases between. Germline assignment: CDR1 MNHNS and CDR2 SASEGT. The chain's CDR3 is CASSEIMAGAGNTIYF. CDR3 nucleotide sequence: TGTGCCAGCAGTGAAATAATGGCAGGGGCTGGAAACACCATATATTTT.

This clone occurred once. The chain joins TRBV30 to TRBJ2-5; perhaps TRBD2 as D (5 bases). The CDR3 is 13 amino acids. Deletions cut 1 base from V and 5 bases from J, with 11 bases between. Germline V gene data show CDR1 as GTSNPN and CDR2 as SVGIG (reference sequence). CDR3 coding DNA: TGTGCCTGGAGTGGGACTGTCTGGGAGACCCAGTACTTC. This codes for CAWSGTVWETQYF.

This rearrangement joins TRBV2 to TRBJ1-3; maybe TRBD1 (5 bases). The germline V and J ends were trimmed by 6 bases and 4 bases, with 22 bases remaining between them. Germline CDR1 is SNHLY and CDR2 is FYNNEI. This CDR3 comprises 17 residues. In DNA form, the CDR3 reads TGTGCCAGCAGGGGGACTTTGGACCAACCAGTGGGAAACACCATATATTTT. This sequence encodes CASRGTLDQPVGNTIYF.

The sample holds a few counts of this clone. This chain uses TRBV10-2 with TRBJ2-1; D ambiguous. Trimming took off 2 bases at V and 0 bases at J, with 5 bases between the two ends. This CDR3 has 14 residues. In germline, CDR1 is WSHSY, CDR2 SAAADI. The CDR3 DNA is TGCGCCAGCAGTGAGCCGAGCTCCTACAATGAGCAGTTCTTC. Translating gives CASSEPSSYNEQFF.

The chain links TRBV19 to TRBJ1-1; D is uncertain. Germline CDR1 LNHDA, CDR2 SQIVND (reference sequence). CDR3 length: 13 residues. V gave up 5 bases and J gave up 7 bases, with 14 bases separating them. CDR3 nucleotide sequence: TGTGCCAGTAGTTTCGGTACAGACCGTGAAGCTTTCTTT. Its protein is CASSFGTDREAFF.

The chain has TRBV18 and TRBJ2-5; D gene unclear. V dropped 4 bases and J dropped 2 bases, with 8 bases sitting between them. Germline V lookup: CDR1 KGHSH, CDR2 LQKENI. CDR3 size: 13 residues. The CDR3 sequence is CASSLSRQETQYF. The CDR3 coding sequence is TGTGCCAGCTCACTAAGCAGGCAAGAGACCCAGTACTTC. The full variable domain, completed using reference TRBV18 and TRBJ2-5, is NAGVMQNPRHLVRRRGQEARLRCSPMKGHSHVYWYRQLPEEGLKFMVYLQKENIIDESGMPKERFSAEFPKEGPSILRIQQVVRGDSAAYFCASSLSRQETQYFGPGTRLLVL.

This clone turned up a few times. This chain connects TRBV11-2 to TRBJ1-5; 9 nucleotides agree with TRBD1. This CDR3 is built from 15 residues. V lost 5 bases, J lost 4 bases, and 6 bases stayed unmatched. The germline V gene has CDR1 SGHAT and CDR2 FQNNGV. In DNA form, the CDR3 reads TGTGCCAGCAGCGAACACGGGACAGGGAATCAGCCCCAGCATTTT. Its protein product is CASSEHGTGNQPQHF. Full variable domain (remainder filled in from reference TRBV11-2 and TRBJ1-5): EAGVAQSPRYKIIEKRQSVAFWCNPISGHATLYWYQQILGQGPKLLIQFQNNGVVDDSQLPKDRFSAERLKGVDSTLKIQPAKLEDSAVYLCASSEHGTGNQPQHFGDGTRLSIL.

This sequence joins TRBV20-1 and TRBJ1-3; D is possibly TRBD1 (5 bases). CDR3 length: 16 amino acids. Between the trimmed V and J ends, which lost 3 bases and 2 bases, there was a span of 17 bases. Germline CDR1 DFQATT, CDR2 SNEGSKA (reference sequence). DNA for the CDR3: TGCAGTGCTAGTATTCAGGGCAGGGTAGCTGGAAACACCATATATTTT. This codes for CSASIQGRVAGNTIYF.

The rearrangement joins TRBV12-3 or TRBV12-4 to TRBJ2-1; perhaps TRBD2 as D (6 bases). This CDR3 comprises 12 residues. Trimming shortened V by 2 bases and J by 8 bases, and 7 bases separated the two germline ends. CDR3 nucleotide sequence: TGTGCCAGCAGTTTATGGGGGGATGAGCAGTTCTTC. Translating it yields CASSLWGDEQFF.

The rearrangement joins TRBV11-2 to TRBJ1-1; 9 bases fit TRBD1. The CDR3 extends over 16 amino acids. Germline lookup yields CDR1 SGHAT and CDR2 FQNNGV. The ends lost 5 bases at V and 4 bases at J; junction bases unmatched: 11. For the CDR3, the DNA is TGTGCCAGCAGCCCCGGACAGGGGCCTAGGGGCACTGAAGCTTTCTTT. Translated, it gives CASSPGQGPRGTEAFF.

The chain links TRBV21-1 to TRBJ2-3; the D segment call TRBD2 is taken from the table without a DNA check. TRBV21-1 is deemed a pseudogene. This CDR3 region has 19 residues. In nucleotides, the CDR3 is TGTGCCAGCTTCCTTGGGACTAGCGGGAGTCCTGCTAGCACAGATACGCAGTATTTT. It codes for CASFLGTSGSPASTDTQYF.

J is TRBJ1-5 and V is TRBV4-1; D gene unclear. There are 14 residues in the CDR3. Looked up from germline, CDR1 is MGHRA and CDR2 is YSYEKL. V lost 4 bases to trimming and J lost 3 bases, with 10 bases between them. This CDR3 reads CASSPGGNNQPQHF. For the CDR3, the DNA is TGCGCCAGCAGCCCAGGCGGGAACAATCAGCCCCAGCATTTT.

V usage is TRBV2 and J usage is TRBJ2-4; D gene uncertain. V was cut by 8 bases and J by 9 bases, with 17 bases left in between. Germline V gene lookup returns CDR1 SNHLY and CDR2 FYNNEI. The CDR3 runs 13 residues. For the CDR3, the DNA is TGTGCCAGCGGAGACTCCCCTCGCCCCATTCAGTACTTC. Translation gives CASGDSPRPIQYF.

The V and J genes are TRBV19 and TRBJ2-7; possibly TRBD1 for D (6 bases). The V end lost 5 bases, the J end lost 3 bases, and 14 bases lay between the germline ends. The CDR3 extends over 14 amino acids. From germline, CDR1 is LNHDA and CDR2 SQIVND (reference sequence). CDR3 loop: CASSHRVGGYEQYF. Written as DNA, the CDR3 is TGTGCCAGTAGTCACAGGGTTGGGGGCTACGAGCAGTACTTC.

The rearrangement links TRBV9 to TRBJ1-6; no clear D. Per the germline V gene, CDR1 is SGDLS and CDR2 is YYNGEE. The CDR3 is 14 amino acids. Trimming removed 3 bases from V and 1 base from J, with 5 bases in between. The CDR3 region is CASSALSYNSPLHF. In nucleotides, the CDR3 is TGTGCCAGCAGCGCCTTGTCCTATAATTCACCCCTCCACTTT.